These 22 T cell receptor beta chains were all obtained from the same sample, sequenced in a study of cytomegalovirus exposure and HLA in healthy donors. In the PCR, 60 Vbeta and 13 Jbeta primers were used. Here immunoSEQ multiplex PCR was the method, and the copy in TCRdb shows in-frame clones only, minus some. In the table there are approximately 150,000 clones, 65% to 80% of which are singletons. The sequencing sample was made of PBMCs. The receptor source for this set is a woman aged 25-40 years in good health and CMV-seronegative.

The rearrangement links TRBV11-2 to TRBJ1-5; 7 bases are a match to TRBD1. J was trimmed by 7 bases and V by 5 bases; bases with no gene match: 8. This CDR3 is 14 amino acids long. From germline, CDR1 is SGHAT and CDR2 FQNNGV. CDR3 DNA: TGTGCCAGCAGCGAGGTATCAGGGGGGCAGCCCCAGCATTTT. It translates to CASSEVSGGQPQHF.

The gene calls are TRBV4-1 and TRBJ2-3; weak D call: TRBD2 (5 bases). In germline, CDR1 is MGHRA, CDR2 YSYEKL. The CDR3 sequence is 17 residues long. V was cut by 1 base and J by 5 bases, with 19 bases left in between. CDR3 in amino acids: CASSQGLWQADLDTQYF. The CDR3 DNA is TGCGCCAGCAGCCAAGGACTTTGGCAGGCGGACTTAGATACGCAGTATTTT.

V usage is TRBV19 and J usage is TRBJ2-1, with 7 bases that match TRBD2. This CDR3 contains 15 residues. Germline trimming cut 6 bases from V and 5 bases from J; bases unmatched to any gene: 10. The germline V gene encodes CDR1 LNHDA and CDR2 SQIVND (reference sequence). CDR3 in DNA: TGTGCCAGTAGCACTTCCAGCGGGGTGCACAATGAGCAGTTCTTC. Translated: CASSTSSGVHNEQFF.

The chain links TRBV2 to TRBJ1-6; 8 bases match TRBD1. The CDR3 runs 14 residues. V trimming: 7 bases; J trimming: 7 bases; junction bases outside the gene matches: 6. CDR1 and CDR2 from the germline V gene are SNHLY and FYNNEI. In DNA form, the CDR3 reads TGTGCCAGCATCTCGACAGGGGAGAATTCACCCCTCCACTTT. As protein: CASISTGENSPLHF.

This chain's CDR3 is CASRLPGNEQYF. The CDR3 coding sequence is TGTGCCAGCAGACTCCCGGGAAACGAGCAGTACTTC. This sequence joins TRBV6-1 and TRBJ2-7, with a weak D call TRBD2 (5 bases). The germline CDR1 and CDR2 sequences are MNHNS and SASEGT. The CDR3 is 12 amino acids. Between the trimmed V and J ends, which lost 6 bases and 5 bases, there was a span of 11 bases.

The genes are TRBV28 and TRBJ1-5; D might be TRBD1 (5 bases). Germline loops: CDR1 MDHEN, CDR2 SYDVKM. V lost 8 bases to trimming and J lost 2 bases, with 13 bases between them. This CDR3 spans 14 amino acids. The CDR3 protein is CASYSGGGNQPQHF. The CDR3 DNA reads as TGTGCCAGCTACTCGGGGGGAGGCAATCAGCCCCAGCATTTT.

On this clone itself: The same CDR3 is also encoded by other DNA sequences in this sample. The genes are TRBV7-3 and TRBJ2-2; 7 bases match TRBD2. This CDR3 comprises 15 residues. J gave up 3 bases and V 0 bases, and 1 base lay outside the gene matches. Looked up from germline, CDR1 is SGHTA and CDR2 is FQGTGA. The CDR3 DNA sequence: TGTGCCAGCAGCTTAACGGGAGGGGACACCGGGGAGCTGTTTTTT. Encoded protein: CASSLTGGDTGELFF.

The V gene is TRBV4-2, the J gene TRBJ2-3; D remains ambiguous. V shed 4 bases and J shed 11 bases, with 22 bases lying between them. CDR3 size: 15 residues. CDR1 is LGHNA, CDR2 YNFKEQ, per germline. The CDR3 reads CASSRSSDARSVQYF. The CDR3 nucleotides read TGTGCCAGCAGCCGCTCCTCCGACGCTAGAAGTGTGCAGTATTTT.

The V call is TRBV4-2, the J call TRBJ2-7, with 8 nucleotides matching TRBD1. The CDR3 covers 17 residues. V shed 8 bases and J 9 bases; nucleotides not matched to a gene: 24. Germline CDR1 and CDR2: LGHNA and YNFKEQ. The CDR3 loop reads CASSRAATQGARGGQYF. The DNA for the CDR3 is TGTGCCAGCTCCAGGGCTGCCACGCAGGGGGCGAGGGGTGGGCAGTACTTC.

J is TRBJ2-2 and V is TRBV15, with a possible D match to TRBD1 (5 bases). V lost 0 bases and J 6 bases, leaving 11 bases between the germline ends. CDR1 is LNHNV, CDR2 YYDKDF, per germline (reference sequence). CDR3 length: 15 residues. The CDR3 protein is CATSRDRTHSGELFF. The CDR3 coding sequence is TGTGCCACCAGCAGAGATAGGACACACTCCGGGGAGCTGTTTTTT.

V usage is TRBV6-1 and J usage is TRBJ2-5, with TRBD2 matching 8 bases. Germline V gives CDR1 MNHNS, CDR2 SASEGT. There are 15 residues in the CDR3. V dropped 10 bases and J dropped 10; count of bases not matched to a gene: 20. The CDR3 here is CATLASAARGGDQYF. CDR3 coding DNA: TGTGCCACGCTTGCCTCGGCAGCCCGGGGGGGTGACCAGTACTTC.

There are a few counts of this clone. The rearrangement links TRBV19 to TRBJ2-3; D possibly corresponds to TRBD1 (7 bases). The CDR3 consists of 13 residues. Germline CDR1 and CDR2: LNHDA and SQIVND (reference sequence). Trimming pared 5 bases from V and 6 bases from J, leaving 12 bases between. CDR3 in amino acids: CASSQGGSDTQYF. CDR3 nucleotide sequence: TGTGCCAGTAGTCAGGGGGGTTCGGATACGCAGTATTTT. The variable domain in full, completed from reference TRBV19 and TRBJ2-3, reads DGGITQSPKYLFRKEGQNVTLSCEQNLNHDAMYWYRQDPGQGLRLIYYSQIVNDFQKGDIAEGYSVSREKKESFPLTVTSAQKNPTAFYLCASSQGGSDTQYFGPGTRLTVL.

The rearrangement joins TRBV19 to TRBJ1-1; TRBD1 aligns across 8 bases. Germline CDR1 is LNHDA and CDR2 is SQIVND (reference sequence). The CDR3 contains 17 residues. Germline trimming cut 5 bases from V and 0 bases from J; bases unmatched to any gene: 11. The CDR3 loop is CASSSRSGGLMNTEAFF. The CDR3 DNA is TGTGCCAGTAGTTCCAGATCAGGGGGCCTCATGAACACTGAAGCTTTCTTT.

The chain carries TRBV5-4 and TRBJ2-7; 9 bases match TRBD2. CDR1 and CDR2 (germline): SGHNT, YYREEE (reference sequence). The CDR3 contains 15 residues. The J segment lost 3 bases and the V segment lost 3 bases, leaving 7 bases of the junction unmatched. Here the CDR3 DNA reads TGTGCCAGCAGCTCCCGAGGAGCGGGGGGCTACGAGCAGTACTTC. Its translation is CASSSRGAGGYEQYF.

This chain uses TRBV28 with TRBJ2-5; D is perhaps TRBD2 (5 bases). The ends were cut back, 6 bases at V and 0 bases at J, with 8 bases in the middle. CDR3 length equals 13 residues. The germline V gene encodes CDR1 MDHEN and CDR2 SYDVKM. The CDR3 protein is CASSPGNQETQYF. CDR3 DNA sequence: TGTGCCAGCAGCCCCGGGAACCAAGAGACCCAGTACTTC.

CDR3 in amino acids: CASSPSDMWDEQFF. CDR3 nucleotides: TGTGCCAGCAGCCCATCGGACATGTGGGATGAGCAGTTCTTC. V and J are TRBV11-3 and TRBJ2-1; D may be TRBD1 (5 bases). CDR3 length: 14 amino acids. Trimming stripped 5 bases from V and 8 bases from J, with 16 bases between. From germline, CDR1 is SGHNT and CDR2 YENEEA.

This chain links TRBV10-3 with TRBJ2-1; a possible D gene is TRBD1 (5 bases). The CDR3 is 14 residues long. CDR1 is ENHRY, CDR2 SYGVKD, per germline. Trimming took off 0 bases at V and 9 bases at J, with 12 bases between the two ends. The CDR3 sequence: CAISESGPDSEQFF. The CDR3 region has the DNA TGTGCCATCAGTGAGTCGGGGCCAGACAGTGAGCAGTTCTTC.

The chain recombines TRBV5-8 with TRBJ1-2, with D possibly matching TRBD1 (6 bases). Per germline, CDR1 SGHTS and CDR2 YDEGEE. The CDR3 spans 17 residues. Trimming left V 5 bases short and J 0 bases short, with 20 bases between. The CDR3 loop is CASSLLQGTYSNYGYTF. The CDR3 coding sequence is TGTGCCAGCAGTTTGCTTCAGGGGACCTACTCTAACTATGGCTACACCTTC. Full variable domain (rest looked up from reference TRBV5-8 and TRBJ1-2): EAGVTQSPTHLIKTRGQQATLRCSPISGHTSVYWYQQALGLGLQFLLWYDEGEERNRGNFPPRFSGRQFPNYSSELNVNALELEDSALYLCASSLLQGTYSNYGYTFGSGTRLTVV.

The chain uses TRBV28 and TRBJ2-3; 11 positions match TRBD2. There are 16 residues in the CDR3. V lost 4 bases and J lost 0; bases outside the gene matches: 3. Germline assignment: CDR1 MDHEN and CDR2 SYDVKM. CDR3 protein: CASSSRTSGSTDTQYF. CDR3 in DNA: TGTGCCAGCAGTTCGAGGACTAGCGGGAGCACAGATACGCAGTATTTT.

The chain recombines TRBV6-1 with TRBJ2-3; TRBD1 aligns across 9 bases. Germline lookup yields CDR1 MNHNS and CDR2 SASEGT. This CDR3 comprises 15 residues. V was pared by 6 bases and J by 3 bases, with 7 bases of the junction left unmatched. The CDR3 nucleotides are TGTGCCAGCAGGACACAGGGGGCGCGGACAGATACGCAGTATTTT. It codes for CASRTQGARTDTQYF.

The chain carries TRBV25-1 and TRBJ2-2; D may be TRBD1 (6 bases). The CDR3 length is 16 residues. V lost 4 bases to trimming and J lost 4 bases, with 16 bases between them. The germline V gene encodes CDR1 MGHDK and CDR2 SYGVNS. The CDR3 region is CASSVWAGAATGELFF. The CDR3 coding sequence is TGTGCCAGCAGTGTTTGGGCAGGGGCCGCCACCGGGGAGCTGTTTTTT.

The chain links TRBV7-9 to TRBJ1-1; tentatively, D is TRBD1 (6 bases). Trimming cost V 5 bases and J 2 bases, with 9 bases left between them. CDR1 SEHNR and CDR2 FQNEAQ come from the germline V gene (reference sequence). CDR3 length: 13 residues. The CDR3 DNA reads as TGTGCCAGCAGCAAGGGACAAAACACTGAAGCTTTCTTT. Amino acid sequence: CASSKGQNTEAFF.